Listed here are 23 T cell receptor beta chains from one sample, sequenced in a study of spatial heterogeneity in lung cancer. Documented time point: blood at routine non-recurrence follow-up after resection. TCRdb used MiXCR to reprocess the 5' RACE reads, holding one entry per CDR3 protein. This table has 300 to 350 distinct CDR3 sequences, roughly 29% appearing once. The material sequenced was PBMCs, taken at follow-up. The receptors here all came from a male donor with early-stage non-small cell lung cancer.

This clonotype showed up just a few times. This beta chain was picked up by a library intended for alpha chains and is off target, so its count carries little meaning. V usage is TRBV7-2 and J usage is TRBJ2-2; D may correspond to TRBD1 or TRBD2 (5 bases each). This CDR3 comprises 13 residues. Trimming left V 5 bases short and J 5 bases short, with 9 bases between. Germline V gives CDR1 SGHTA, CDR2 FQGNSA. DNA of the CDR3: TGTGCCAGCAGCGCCTGGGGGACCGGGGAGCTGTTTTTT. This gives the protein CASSAWGTGELFF.

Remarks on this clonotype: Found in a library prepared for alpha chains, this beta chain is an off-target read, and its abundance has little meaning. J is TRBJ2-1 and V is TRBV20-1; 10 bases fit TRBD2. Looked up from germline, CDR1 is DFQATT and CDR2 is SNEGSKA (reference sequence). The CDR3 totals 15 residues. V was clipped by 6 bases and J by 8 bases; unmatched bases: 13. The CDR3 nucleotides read TGCAGTGCCCCCAGCAGGAGCGGGGGGGCCCATGAGCAGTTCTTC. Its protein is CSAPSRSGGAHEQFF.

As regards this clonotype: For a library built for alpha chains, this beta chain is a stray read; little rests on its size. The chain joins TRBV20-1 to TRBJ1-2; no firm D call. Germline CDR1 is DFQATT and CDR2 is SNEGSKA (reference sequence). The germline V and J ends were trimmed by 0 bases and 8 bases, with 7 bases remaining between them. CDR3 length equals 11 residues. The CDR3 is CSARDFSGYTF. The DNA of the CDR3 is TGCAGTGCTAGAGACTTCAGCGGCTACACCTTC.

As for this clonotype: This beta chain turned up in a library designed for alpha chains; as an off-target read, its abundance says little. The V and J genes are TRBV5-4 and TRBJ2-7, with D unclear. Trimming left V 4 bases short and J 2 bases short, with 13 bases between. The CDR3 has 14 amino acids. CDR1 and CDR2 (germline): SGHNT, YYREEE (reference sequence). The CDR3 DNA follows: TGTGCCAGCAGCCCCGACGATGGCCCCTACGAGCAGTACTTC. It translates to CASSPDDGPYEQYF.

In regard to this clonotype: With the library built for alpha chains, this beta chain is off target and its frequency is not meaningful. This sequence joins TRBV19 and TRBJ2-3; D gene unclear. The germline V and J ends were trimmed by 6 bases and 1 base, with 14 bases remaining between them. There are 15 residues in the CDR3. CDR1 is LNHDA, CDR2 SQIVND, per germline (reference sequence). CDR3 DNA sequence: TGTGCCAGTAGAAACCCGAGTGGGGGCACAGATACGCAGTATTTT. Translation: CASRNPSGGTDTQYF.

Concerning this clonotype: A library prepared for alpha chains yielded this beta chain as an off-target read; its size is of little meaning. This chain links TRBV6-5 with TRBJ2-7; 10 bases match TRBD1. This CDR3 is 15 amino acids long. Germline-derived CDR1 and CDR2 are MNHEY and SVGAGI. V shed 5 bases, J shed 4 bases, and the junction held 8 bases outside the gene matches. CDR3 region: CASSVSGTGVYEQYF. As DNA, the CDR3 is TGTGCCAGCAGTGTCTCCGGGACAGGGGTATACGAGCAGTACTTC.

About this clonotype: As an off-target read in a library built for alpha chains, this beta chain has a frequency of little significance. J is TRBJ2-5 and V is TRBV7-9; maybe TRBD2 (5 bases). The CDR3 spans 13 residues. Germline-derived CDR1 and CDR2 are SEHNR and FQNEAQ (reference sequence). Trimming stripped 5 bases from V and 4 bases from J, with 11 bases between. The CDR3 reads CASSSRERETQYF. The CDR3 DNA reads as TGTGCCAGCAGCAGCCGGGAAAGAGAGACCCAGTACTTC.

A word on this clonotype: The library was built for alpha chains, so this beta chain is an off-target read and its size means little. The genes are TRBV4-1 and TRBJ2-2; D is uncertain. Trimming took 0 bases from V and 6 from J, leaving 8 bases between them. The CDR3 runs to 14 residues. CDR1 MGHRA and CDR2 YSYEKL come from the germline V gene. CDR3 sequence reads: CASSQDSDAGELFF. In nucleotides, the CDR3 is TGCGCCAGCAGCCAAGACTCGGACGCCGGGGAGCTGTTTTTT.

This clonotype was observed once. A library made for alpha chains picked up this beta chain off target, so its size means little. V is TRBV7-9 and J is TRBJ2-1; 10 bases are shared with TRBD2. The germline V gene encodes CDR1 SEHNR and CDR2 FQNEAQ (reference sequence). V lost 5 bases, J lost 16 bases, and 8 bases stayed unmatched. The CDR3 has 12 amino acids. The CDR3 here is CASSPGLAVPFF. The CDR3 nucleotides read TGTGCCAGCAGCCCCGGACTAGCGGTGCCCTTCTTC.

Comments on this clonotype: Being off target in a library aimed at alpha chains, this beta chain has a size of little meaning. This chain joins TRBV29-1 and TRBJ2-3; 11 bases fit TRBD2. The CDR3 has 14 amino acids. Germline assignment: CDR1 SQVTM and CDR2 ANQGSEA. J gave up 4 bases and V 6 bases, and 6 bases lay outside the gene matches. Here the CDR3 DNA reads TGCAGCGTCATTCTAGCGGGGGGTGCAGATACGCAGTATTTT. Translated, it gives CSVILAGGADTQYF.

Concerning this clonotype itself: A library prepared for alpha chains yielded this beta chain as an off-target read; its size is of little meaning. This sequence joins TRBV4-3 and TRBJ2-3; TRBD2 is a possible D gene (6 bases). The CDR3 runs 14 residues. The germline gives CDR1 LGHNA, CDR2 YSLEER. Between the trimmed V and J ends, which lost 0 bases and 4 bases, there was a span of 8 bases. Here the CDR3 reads CASSQEWGADTQYF. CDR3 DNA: TGCGCCAGCAGCCAAGAGTGGGGGGCAGATACGCAGTATTTT.

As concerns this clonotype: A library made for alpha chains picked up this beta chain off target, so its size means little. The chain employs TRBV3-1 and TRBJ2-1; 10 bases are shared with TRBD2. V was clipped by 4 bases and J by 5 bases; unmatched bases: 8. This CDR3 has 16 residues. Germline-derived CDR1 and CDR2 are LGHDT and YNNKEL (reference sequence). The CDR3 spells CASSPLAGGRHNEQFF. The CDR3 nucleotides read TGTGCCAGCAGCCCCTTAGCGGGGGGACGCCACAATGAGCAGTTCTTC.

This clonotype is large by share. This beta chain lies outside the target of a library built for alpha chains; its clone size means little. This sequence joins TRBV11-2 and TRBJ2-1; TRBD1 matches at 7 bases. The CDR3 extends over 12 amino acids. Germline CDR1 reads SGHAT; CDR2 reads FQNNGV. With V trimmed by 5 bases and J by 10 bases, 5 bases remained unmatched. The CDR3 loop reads CASSARGREQFF. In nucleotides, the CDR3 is TGTGCCAGCAGCGCTAGGGGGCGAGAGCAGTTCTTC.

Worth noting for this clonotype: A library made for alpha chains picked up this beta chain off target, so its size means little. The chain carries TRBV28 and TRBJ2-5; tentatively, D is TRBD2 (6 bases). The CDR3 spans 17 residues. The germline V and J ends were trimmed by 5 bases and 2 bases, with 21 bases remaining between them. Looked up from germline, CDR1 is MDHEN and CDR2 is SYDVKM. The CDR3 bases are TGTGCCAGCAGTGAATTAGAAAATACTAGCCCTCAAGAGACCCAGTACTTC. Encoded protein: CASSELENTSPQETQYF.

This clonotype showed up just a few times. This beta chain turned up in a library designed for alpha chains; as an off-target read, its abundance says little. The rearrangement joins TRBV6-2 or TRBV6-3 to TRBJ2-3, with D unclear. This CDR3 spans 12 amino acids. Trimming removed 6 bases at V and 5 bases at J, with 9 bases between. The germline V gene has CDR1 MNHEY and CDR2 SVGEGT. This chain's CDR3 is CASSPPGDTQYF. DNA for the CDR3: TGTGCCAGCAGCCCCCCGGGAGATACGCAGTATTTT.

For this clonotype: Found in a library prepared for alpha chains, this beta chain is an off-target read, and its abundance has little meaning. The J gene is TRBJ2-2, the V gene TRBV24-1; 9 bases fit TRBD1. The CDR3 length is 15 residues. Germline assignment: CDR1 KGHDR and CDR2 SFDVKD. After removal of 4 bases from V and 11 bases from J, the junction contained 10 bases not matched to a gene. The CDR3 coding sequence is TGTGCCACCAGTGAATCCGGGACAGGGATCGAAGAGCTGTTTTTT. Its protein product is CATSESGTGIEELFF.

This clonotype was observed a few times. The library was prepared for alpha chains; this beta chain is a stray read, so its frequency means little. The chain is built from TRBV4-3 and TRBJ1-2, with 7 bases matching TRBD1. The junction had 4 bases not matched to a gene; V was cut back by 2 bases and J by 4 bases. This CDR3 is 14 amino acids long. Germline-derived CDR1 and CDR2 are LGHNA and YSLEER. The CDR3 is CASSQTWDSYGYTF. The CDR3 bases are TGCGCCAGCAGCCAAACGTGGGACAGCTATGGCTACACCTTC.

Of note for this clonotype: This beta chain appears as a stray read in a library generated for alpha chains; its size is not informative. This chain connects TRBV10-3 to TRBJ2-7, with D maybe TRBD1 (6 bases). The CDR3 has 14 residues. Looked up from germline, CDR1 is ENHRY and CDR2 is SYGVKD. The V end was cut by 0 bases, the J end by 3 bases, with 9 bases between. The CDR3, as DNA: TGTGCCATCAGTGAGTCGGGACATTTCTACGAGCAGTACTTC. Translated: CAISESGHFYEQYF.

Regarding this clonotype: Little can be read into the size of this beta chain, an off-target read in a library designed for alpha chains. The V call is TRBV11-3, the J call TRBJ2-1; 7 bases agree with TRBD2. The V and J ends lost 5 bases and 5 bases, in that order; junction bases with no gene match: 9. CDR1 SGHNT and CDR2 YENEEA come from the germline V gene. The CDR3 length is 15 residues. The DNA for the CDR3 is TGTGCCAGCAGCCCGCGCGGGAGAACCCACAATGAGCAGTTCTTC. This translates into CASSPRGRTHNEQFF.

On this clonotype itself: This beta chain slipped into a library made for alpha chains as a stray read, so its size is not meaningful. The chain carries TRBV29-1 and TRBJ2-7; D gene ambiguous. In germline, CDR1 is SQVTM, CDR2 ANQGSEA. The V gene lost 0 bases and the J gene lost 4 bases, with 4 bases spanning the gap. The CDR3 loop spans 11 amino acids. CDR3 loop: CSVEDLYEQYF. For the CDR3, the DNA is TGCAGCGTTGAAGATCTATACGAGCAGTACTTC.

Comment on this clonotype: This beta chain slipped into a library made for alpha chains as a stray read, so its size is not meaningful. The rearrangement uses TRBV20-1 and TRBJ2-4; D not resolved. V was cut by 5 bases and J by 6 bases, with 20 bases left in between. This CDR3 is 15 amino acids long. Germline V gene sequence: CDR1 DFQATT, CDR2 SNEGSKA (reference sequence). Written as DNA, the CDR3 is TGCAGTGCTCATAATGTGGCTCTCTGGGGAAACATTCAGTACTTC. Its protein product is CSAHNVALWGNIQYF.

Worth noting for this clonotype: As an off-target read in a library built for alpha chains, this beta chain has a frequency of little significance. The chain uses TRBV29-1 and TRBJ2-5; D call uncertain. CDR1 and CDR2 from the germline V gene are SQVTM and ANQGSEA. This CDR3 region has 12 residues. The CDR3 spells CSYQGNQETQYF. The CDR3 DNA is TGCAGTTATCAAGGGAATCAAGAGACCCAGTACTTC.

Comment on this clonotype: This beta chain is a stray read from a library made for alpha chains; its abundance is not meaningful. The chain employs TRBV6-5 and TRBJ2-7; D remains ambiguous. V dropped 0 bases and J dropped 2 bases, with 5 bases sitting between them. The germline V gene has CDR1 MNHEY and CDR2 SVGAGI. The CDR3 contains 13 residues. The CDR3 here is CASSYSKAYEQYF. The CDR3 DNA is TGTGCCAGCAGTTACTCGAAGGCCTACGAGCAGTACTTC.